Shown below are 3 T cell receptor beta chains from a single sample sequenced in a study of cytomegalovirus exposure and HLA in healthy donors. The study ran its PCR with 60 Vbeta and 13 Jbeta primers. Clones were read by immunoSEQ multiplex PCR, and TCRdb kept only the in-frame ones, dropping some. The table has around 120,000 clones, around three quarters seen once. The sequencing input was PBMCs. The source is a man aged 25-45 years in good health and CMV-seropositive.

The rearrangement joins TRBV27 to TRBJ1-1; no clear D. The germline gives CDR1 MNHEY, CDR2 SMNVEV (reference sequence). Between the trimmed V and J ends, which lost 6 bases and 3 bases, there was a span of 11 bases. The CDR3 totals 13 residues. CDR3 in amino acids: CASRDWLDTEAFF. CDR3 sequence (DNA): TGTGCCAGCAGAGACTGGTTAGACACTGAAGCTTTCTTT.

This clone was recorded a few times. The rearrangement links TRBV6-6 to TRBJ2-1; D not certain. The CDR3 covers 14 residues. CDR1 and CDR2 from the germline V gene are MNHNY and SVGAGI (reference sequence). The V and J ends lost 0 bases and 11 bases respectively, with 14 bases between them. CDR3 residues: CASSYSQPPQKQFF. The CDR3 nucleotides read TGTGCCAGCAGTTACTCTCAACCTCCTCAGAAGCAGTTCTTC.

V gene TRBV7-2 combines with J gene TRBJ2-5; 8 bases map to TRBD2. Looked up from germline, CDR1 is SGHTA and CDR2 is FQGNSA. J was trimmed by 2 bases and V by 7 bases; bases with no gene match: 3. The CDR3 is 13 residues long. Here the CDR3 reads CASTTSGQETQYF. CDR3 sequence (DNA): TGTGCCAGCACCACTAGCGGACAAGAGACCCAGTACTTC.